The entry below describes one TCR beta chain. The antigen remains undetermined. Sequencing was performed with immunoSEQ multiplex PCR; in TCRdb, only in-frame clones are kept and a portion is missing. The sample consists of some 120,000 clones, nearly 90% of them appearing once. Germline assignment: CDR1 SGHVS and CDR2 FQNEAQ. Trimming removed 2 bases at V and 1 base at J, with 11 bases between. The CDR3 is 15 amino acids. This sample was included in a study of T cell responses to AZD1222 COVID-19 vaccine. Study results and limitations: After two AZD1222 doses, spike-specific TCR breadth and depth rose versus day 0. Donors were mostly white British, more females; clonal diversity possibly underestimated.

The specimen comprised peripheral blood, sampled 28 days after the second AZD1222 dose. The sequence was collected from an adult who received the AZD1222 COVID-19 vaccine. This rearrangement joins TRBV7-8 to TRBJ1-1, with a possible D match to TRBD1 (6 bases). In DNA form, the CDR3 reads TGTGCCAGCAGCTTATCGGCAGGGGCGAACACTGAAGCTTTCTTT. This sequence encodes CASSLSAGANTEAFF.